This T cell receptor (beta chain) originates from a study of early T cells in non-severe SARS-CoV-2 infection. Looking at the study overall: Whole-blood bulk RNA, unsorted, was sequenced, and chains were unpaired.

As part of library construction, unique molecular identifiers were attached to individual cDNA molecules. TCRdb analysed the 5' RACE reads with MiXCR anew, one entry per CDR3 protein. The sample shows about 50,000 distinct CDR3 sequences, roughly a tenth of them seen only once. The CDR3 contains 15 residues. From germline, CDR1 is MNHEY and CDR2 SVGAGI. Worth noting for this clonotype: The antigen is undetermined. Sequence at one end of the junction differs from germline and may be a read error.

The study's findings and limits: Lookups in VDJdb leaned toward anti-spike CD8 responses and missed private and CD4 specificities.

The clonotype originates from an adult who was a healthcare worker with PCR-confirmed SARS-CoV-2 infection or an uninfected control (not recorded which). The material was whole blood, obtained at baseline. V is TRBV6-5 and J is TRBJ1-1; the match to TRBD1 covers 11 bases. CDR3 nucleotide sequence: TGTGCTAGCAGTCCCGATGGGACAGGGGGGTCTGAAGCTTTCTTT. It encodes CASSPDGTGGSEAFF.